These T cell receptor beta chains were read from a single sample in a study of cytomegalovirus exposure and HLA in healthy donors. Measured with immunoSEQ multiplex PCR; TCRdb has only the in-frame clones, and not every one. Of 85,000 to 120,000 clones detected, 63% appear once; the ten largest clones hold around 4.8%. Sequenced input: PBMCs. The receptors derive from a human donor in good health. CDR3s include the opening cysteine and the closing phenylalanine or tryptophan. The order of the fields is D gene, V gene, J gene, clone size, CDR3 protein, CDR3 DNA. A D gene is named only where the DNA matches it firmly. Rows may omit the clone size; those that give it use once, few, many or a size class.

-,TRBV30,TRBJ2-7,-,CAWSSGVEQYF,TGTGCCTGGAGTTCAGGGGTCGAGCAGTACTTC
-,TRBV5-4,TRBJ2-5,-,CASSLQVGAQETQYF,TGTGCCAGCAGCTTGCAAGTGGGAGCCCAAGAGACCCAGTACTTC
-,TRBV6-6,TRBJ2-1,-,CASSSLGPYNEQFF,TGTGCCAGCAGTTCCCTGGGGCCCTACAATGAGCAGTTCTTC
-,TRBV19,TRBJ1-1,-,CASSIGGVRQLNTEAFF,TGTGCCAGTAGTATAGGTGGGGTCAGACAGCTGAACACTGAAGCTTTCTTT
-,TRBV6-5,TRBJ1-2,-,CASRTVFYGYTF,TGTGCCAGCAGAACAGTCTTCTATGGCTACACCTTC
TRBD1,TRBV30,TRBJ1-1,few,CAWSAGGCEAFF,TGTGCCTGGAGTGCAGGGGGATGTGAAGCTTTCTTT
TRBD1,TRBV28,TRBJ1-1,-,CASSFRGRGSEAFF,TGTGCCAGCAGTTTCAGGGGGCGGGGGAGTGAAGCTTTCTTT
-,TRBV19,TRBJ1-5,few,CASSIDRGREVNQPQHF,TGTGCCAGTAGTATAGATAGAGGCAGAGAGGTCAATCAGCCCCAGCATTTT
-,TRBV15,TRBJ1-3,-,CATSRDRGAGNTIYF,TGTGCCACCAGCAGAGATCGGGGAGCGGGAAACACCATATATTTT
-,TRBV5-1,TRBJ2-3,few,CASSLGTSTDTQYF,TGCGCCAGCAGCTTGGGTACTAGCACAGATACGCAGTATTTT
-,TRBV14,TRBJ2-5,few,CASSQDLAGNRYF,TGTGCCAGCAGCCAAGATCTCGCAGGGAATAGGTACTTC
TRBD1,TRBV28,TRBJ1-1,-,CASSYRQGVMNTEAFF,TGTGCCAGCAGTTATCGCCAGGGGGTCATGAACACTGAAGCTTTCTTT
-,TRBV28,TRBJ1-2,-,CASAPRQSTDYGYTF,TGTGCCAGCGCCCCCAGACAGTCCACGGACTATGGCTACACCTTC
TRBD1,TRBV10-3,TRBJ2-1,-,CAISESLDRVRPYNEQFF,TGTGCCATCAGTGAGTCCTTGGACAGGGTCCGACCTTACAATGAGCAGTTCTTC
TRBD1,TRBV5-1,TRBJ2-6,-,CASSFFGQGASGANVLTF,TGCGCCAGCAGCTTTTTTGGACAGGGGGCCTCTGGGGCCAACGTCCTGACTTTC
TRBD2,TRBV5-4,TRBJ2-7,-,CASSPGLGPEQYF,TGTGCCAGCAGCCCGGGACTAGGCCCCGAGCAGTACTTC
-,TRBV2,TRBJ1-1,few,CASSEGRGNTEAFF,TGTGCCAGCAGTGAAGGCAGGGGGAACACTGAAGCTTTCTTT
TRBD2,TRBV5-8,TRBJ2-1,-,CASSLRGSERGTEQFF,TGTGCCAGCAGCTTGAGGGGAAGCGAGCGGGGCACTGAGCAGTTCTTC
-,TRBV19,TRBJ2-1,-,CASTRGNEQFF,TGTGCCAGTACAAGGGGTAATGAGCAGTTCTTC
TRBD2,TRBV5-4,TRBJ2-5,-,CASSLGGRGVQETQYF,TGTGCCAGCAGCTTGGGCGGGAGAGGGGTCCAAGAGACCCAGTACTTC
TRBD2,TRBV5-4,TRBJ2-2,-,CASSSIAGETGELFF,TGTGCCAGCAGTTCGATAGCGGGAGAGACCGGGGAGCTGTTTTTT
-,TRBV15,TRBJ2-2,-,CATTRDLSTGELFF,TGTGCCACCACCAGGGACTTGAGCACCGGGGAGCTGTTTTTT
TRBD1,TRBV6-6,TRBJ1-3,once,CASSYGQGGNTIYF,TGTGCCAGCAGTTACGGACAGGGTGGAAACACCATATATTTT
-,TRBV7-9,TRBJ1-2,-,CASSLGLTGYGYTF,TGTGCCAGCAGCTTAGGCCTAACAGGGTATGGCTACACCTTC
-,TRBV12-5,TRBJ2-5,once,CASGFENQETQYF,TGTGCTAGTGGTTTTGAGAACCAAGAGACCCAGTACTTC
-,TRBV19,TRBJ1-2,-,CASSWGVNYGYTF,TGTGCCAGTAGTTGGGGAGTTAACTATGGCTACACCTTC
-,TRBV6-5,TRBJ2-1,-,CASSYDYSYNEQFF,TGTGCCAGCAGTTACGACTACTCCTACAATGAGCAGTTCTTC
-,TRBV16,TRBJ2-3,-,CASSPSSSTDTQYF,TGTGCCAGCAGCCCTTCGTCTTCCACAGATACGCAGTATTTT
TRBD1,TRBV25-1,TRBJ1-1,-,CASSTPGTGGTEAFF,TGTGCCAGCAGTACCCCCGGGACAGGGGGCACTGAAGCTTTCTTT
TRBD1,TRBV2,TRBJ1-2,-,CASSETGPNYGYTF,TGTGCCAGCAGTGAGACAGGGCCTAACTATGGCTACACCTTC
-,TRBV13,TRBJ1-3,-,CASSLMREGLGNTIYF,TGTGCCAGCAGCTTAATGAGGGAGGGACTTGGAAACACCATATATTTT
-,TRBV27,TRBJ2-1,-,CASSPGSDNEQFF,TGTGCCAGCAGCCCGGGTAGCGACAATGAGCAGTTCTTC
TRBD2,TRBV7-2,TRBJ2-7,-,CASSFMASGTYEQYF,TGTGCCAGCAGCTTCATGGCTAGCGGGACCTACGAGCAGTACTTC
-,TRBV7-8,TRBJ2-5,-,CASSLVPLQGETQYF,TGTGCCAGCAGCTTAGTCCCCCTGCAGGGAGAGACCCAGTACTTC
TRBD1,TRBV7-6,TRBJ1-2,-,CASSLRDRERGYTF,TGTGCCAGCAGCTTAAGGGACAGGGAGCGTGGCTACACCTTC
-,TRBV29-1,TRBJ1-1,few,CSGTVNTEAFF,TGCAGCGGGACAGTGAACACTGAAGCTTTCTTT
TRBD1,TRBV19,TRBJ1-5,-,CASSFRTGPDNQPQHF,TGTGCCAGTAGTTTCAGGACAGGGCCCGACAATCAGCCCCAGCATTTT
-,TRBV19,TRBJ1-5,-,CASSIFGSVNQPQHF,TGTGCCAGTAGTATTTTTGGTAGCGTAAATCAGCCCCAGCATTTT
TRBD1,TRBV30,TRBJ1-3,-,CAWKVTGGGNTIYF,TGTGCCTGGAAGGTGACAGGGGGAGGAAACACCATATATTTT
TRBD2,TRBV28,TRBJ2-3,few,CASSILAGSGTDTQYF,TGTGCCAGCAGTATTTTAGCGGGAAGTGGTACAGATACGCAGTATTTT
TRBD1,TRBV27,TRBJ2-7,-,CASSATGGEQYF,TGTGCCAGCAGTGCAACAGGGGGCGAGCAGTACTTC
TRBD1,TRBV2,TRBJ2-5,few,CASSEGRGRKTQYF,TGTGCCAGCAGTGAGGGCAGGGGGAGAAAGACCCAGTACTTC
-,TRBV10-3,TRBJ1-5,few,CAIRGGAGQPQHF,TGTGCCATTCGAGGGGGGGCCGGTCAGCCCCAGCATTTT
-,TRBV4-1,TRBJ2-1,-,CASSIGLLADEQFF,TGCGCCAGCAGCATAGGACTGCTAGCCGATGAGCAGTTCTTC
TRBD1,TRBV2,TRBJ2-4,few,CASSRDRSAKNIQYF,TGTGCCAGCAGTAGGGACAGGAGCGCTAAAAACATTCAGTACTTC
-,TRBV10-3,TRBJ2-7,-,CAIADEQYF,TGTGCCATCGCAGACGAGCAGTACTTC
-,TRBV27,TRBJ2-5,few,CATRFAHQETQYF,TGTGCTACCCGGTTCGCCCACCAAGAGACCCAGTACTTC
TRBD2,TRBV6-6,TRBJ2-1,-,CASSLTSGRNNEQFF,TGTGCCAGCAGCTTAACTAGCGGGAGAAACAATGAGCAGTTCTTC
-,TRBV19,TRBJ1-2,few,CASKEARNYGYTF,TGTGCCAGTAAGGAGGCCCGGAACTATGGCTACACCTTC
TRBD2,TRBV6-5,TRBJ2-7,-,CASSYSPSGEQYF,TGTGCCAGCAGTTACTCGCCTAGCGGGGAGCAGTACTTC